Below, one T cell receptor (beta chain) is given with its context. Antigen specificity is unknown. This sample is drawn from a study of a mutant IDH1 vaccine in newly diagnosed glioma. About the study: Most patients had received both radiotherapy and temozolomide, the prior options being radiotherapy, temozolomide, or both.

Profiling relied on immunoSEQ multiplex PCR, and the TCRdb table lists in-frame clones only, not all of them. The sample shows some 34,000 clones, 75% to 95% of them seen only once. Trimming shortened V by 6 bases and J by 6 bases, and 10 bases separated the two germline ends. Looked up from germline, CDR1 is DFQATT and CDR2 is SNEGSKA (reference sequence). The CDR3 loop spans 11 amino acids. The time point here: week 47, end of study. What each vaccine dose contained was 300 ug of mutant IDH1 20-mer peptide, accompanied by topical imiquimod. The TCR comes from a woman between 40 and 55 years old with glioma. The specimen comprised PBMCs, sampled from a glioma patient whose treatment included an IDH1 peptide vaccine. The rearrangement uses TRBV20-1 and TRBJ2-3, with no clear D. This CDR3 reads CSAPTADTQYF. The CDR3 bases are TGCAGTGCCCCGACCGCTGATACGCAGTATTTT.